The 2 T cell receptor beta chains listed next were all sequenced from one sample in a study of preoperative IRX-2 immunotherapy in early breast cancer. Treatment here: preoperative locoregional IRX-2 cytokine immunotherapy. Sequencing was performed with immunoSEQ multiplex PCR; in TCRdb, only in-frame clones are kept and a portion is missing. The table includes tens of thousands of clones, 85% to 95% detected once. Source: tumor tissue, taken after IRX-2 immunotherapy. These receptors all stem from a human donor with breast cancer.

V gene TRBV20-1 combines with J gene TRBJ1-1, with D perhaps matching TRBD1 (6 bases). There are 11 residues in the CDR3. Trimming pared 1 base from V and 7 bases from J, leaving 7 bases between. The germline CDR1 and CDR2 sequences are DFQATT and SNEGSKA (reference sequence). The CDR3 here is CSARGTVEAFF. CDR3 nucleotide sequence: TGCAGTGCTAGAGGGACAGTTGAAGCTTTCTTT.

The V gene is TRBV11-1, the J gene TRBJ1-6; 8 positions match TRBD1. This CDR3 region has 16 residues. Germline assignment: CDR1 SGHAT and CDR2 FQDESV (reference sequence). J gave up 7 bases and V 1 base, and 6 bases lay outside the gene matches. CDR3 nucleotides: TGTGCCAGCAGCTTAGTCGGACAGGGAAGCAATTCACCCCTCCACTTT. This encodes CASSLVGQGSNSPLHF.